These T cell receptor beta chains were read from a single sample in a study of blood T cells in healthy people across ages. TCRdb processed the 5' RACE reads anew with MiXCR; each CDR3 protein has one entry. The sample consists of about 780,000 distinct CDR3 sequences, 35% to 50% of them appearing once. The sample was blood. The receptors come from a man aged 80 or over in good health. Each CDR3 is given with its conserved first and last residue. D genes are given only for firm matches. Part of the rows lack a size; the others show once, few, many or a class for expanded clones.

d_call,clone_size,v_call,j_call,cdr3_aa,cdr3_nt
NA,NA,TRBV4-1,TRBJ2-7,CASSQDKRGSYEQYF,TGCGCCAGCAGCCAAGATAAGCGTGGGTCCTACGAGCAGTACTTC
TRBD1,NA,TRBV6-5,TRBJ2-5,CASSYWTGVGEQYF,TGTGCCAGCAGTTACTGGACAGGGGTGGGAGAGCAGTACTTC
NA,few,TRBV12-3/TRBV12-4,TRBJ2-5,CASSFGQKETQYF,TGTGCCAGCAGTTTCGGGCAAAAAGAGACCCAGTACTTC
TRBD2,few,TRBV27,TRBJ2-1,CASSLVAGNEQFF,TGTGCCAGCAGTTTAGTAGCGGGAAATGAGCAGTTCTTC
NA,few,TRBV7-2,TRBJ2-5,CASSFQGIETQYF,TGTGCCAGCAGCTTCCAGGGGATAGAGACCCAGTACTTC
TRBD1,NA,TRBV7-2,TRBJ1-5,CASSPGRGRENQPQHF,TGTGCCAGCAGCCCGGGGAGGGGGCGGGAGAATCAGCCCCAGCATTTT
TRBD1,NA,TRBV5-1,TRBJ2-7,CASSLGWTGQSYEQYF,TGCGCCAGCAGCTTGGGTTGGACAGGGCAATCCTACGAGCAGTACTTC
NA,NA,TRBV2,TRBJ2-2,CASREARTEELFF,TGTGCCAGCAGAGAGGCGCGCACCGAGGAGCTGTTTTTT
NA,NA,TRBV3-1,TRBJ2-1,CASSQTKINNEQFF,TGTGCCAGCAGCCAAACTAAGATTAACAATGAGCAGTTCTTC
NA,few,TRBV3-1,TRBJ2-1,CASSPRQGLSYNEQFF,TGTGCCAGCAGCCCTAGACAGGGACTCTCCTACAATGAGCAGTTCTTC
NA,NA,TRBV6-1,TRBJ1-5,CASSEFSGTRLNQPQHF,TGTGCCAGCAGTGAATTTTCCGGGACACGACTCAATCAGCCCCAGCATTTT
NA,NA,TRBV9,TRBJ2-7,CASSASGTESSYEQYF,TGTGCCAGCAGCGCCTCCGGGACGGAATCCTCCTACGAGCAGTACTTC
NA,NA,TRBV28,TRBJ2-5,CASSLFPDWLEETQYF,TGTGCCAGCAGTTTGTTCCCCGACTGGCTTGAAGAGACCCAGTACTTC
TRBD2,many,TRBV12-3/TRBV12-4,TRBJ2-3,CASSPGTSGATSTDTQYF,TGTGCCAGCAGTCCCGGGACTAGCGGGGCTACTAGCACAGATACGCAGTATTTT
NA,NA,TRBV3-1,TRBJ1-2,CASSQGLSCYGYTF,TGTGCCAGCAGCCAAGGCTTATCGTGCTATGGCTACACCTTC
TRBD2,NA,TRBV7-2,TRBJ2-1,CAGSLRLAGAYNEQFF,TGTGCCGGCAGCTTACGACTAGCGGGAGCCTACAATGAGCAGTTCTTC
NA,NA,TRBV20-1,TRBJ1-2,CSAGGSWGYGYTF,TGCAGTGCTGGAGGATCTTGGGGATATGGCTACACCTTC
NA,few,TRBV11-2,TRBJ2-1,CASSPRRVPSYNEQFF,TGTGCCAGCAGCCCCCGTAGGGTCCCTTCCTACAATGAGCAGTTCTTC
NA,NA,TRBV6-5,TRBJ2-7,CASAAGVNSYEQYF,TGTGCCAGCGCGGCAGGAGTAAATTCTTACGAGCAGTACTTC
TRBD2,NA,TRBV2,TRBJ2-7,CARRRTSVHEQYF,TGTGCCCGACGGAGAACTAGCGTCCACGAGCAGTACTTC
NA,NA,TRBV6-1,TRBJ2-7,CASTTRAPWGYEQYF,TGTGCCAGCACCACGCGGGCGCCTTGGGGGTACGAGCAGTACTTC
NA,NA,TRBV6-5,TRBJ2-1,CASRFLAGNNEQFF,TGTGCCAGCAGGTTTCTAGCAGGTAACAATGAGCAGTTCTTC
NA,few,TRBV11-3,TRBJ2-7,CASAGRLYEQYF,TGTGCCAGCGCGGGACGTCTCTACGAGCAGTACTTC
NA,NA,TRBV7-9,TRBJ2-7,CASAGEGCEQYF,TGTGCCAGCGCAGGGGAGGGCTGCGAGCAGTACTTC
TRBD1,NA,TRBV24-1,TRBJ2-1,CATSALTGGYGNEQFF,TGTGCCACCAGTGCCTTGACAGGGGGCTACGGCAATGAGCAGTTCTTC
TRBD1,many,TRBV7-2,TRBJ1-2,CASSSSDRVGGYTF,TGTGCCAGCAGCTCCTCGGACAGGGTGGGAGGCTACACCTTC
NA,NA,TRBV12-3/TRBV12-4,TRBJ2-4,CASRGASERYF,TGTGCCAGCCGCGGGGCCTCCGAGCGGTACTTC
NA,few,TRBV12-3/TRBV12-4,TRBJ1-5,CASSWGDQPQHF,TGTGCCAGCAGTTGGGGGGATCAGCCCCAGCATTTT